This passage covers 32 T cell receptor beta chains from one sample sequenced in a study of blood T cell repertoires in COVID-19. The data were produced by immunoSEQ multiplex PCR, yet TCRdb's version contains in-frame clones alone and is incomplete. The table includes approximately 190,000 clones, around 84% detected once. The sequenced sample was PBMCs or T cells enriched from blood (not recorded which). The receptors here all came from a woman in her twenties or thirties who had been exposed to COVID-19.

The V gene is TRBV18, the J gene TRBJ1-1; TRBD1 might be the D (6 bases). The CDR3 runs 16 residues. V shed 2 bases and J shed 4 bases, with 17 bases lying between them. The germline CDR1 and CDR2 sequences are KGHSH and LQKENI. This CDR3 is CASSPSGGGISTEAFF. The CDR3 bases are TGTGCCAGCTCACCAAGTGGGGGGGGCATTAGCACTGAAGCTTTCTTT.

V usage is TRBV20-1 and J usage is TRBJ2-7; weak D call: TRBD2 (5 bases). Germline CDR1 reads DFQATT; CDR2 reads SNEGSKA (reference sequence). This CDR3 has 13 residues. V lost 6 bases to trimming and J lost 2 bases, with 14 bases between them. CDR3 in amino acids: CSASTPGAYEQYF. Written as DNA, the CDR3 is TGCAGTGCAAGTACCCCCGGGGCCTACGAGCAGTACTTC.

The CDR3 spells CASSQGQSSYNSPLHF. Written as DNA, the CDR3 is TGTGCCAGCAGCCAGGGACAGAGCTCCTATAATTCACCCCTCCACTTT. The chain uses TRBV3-1 (or the pseudogene TRBV3-2) and TRBJ1-6, with 7 bases identical to TRBD1. The germline gives CDR1 LGHDT, CDR2 YNNKEL (reference sequence). The J segment lost 0 bases and the V segment lost 3 bases, leaving 2 bases of the junction unmatched. The CDR3 is made up of 16 amino acids.

The V and J genes are TRBV4-1 and TRBJ1-3; D is uncertain. The CDR3 has 12 residues. CDR1 is MGHRA and CDR2 is YSYEKL in the germline V gene. Trimming took 0 bases from V and 7 from J, leaving 4 bases between them. The CDR3 loop reads CASSQEHNTIYF. CDR3 bases: TGCGCCAGCAGCCAAGAACATAACACCATATATTTT.

The CDR3 nucleotides read TGTGCCAGCAGCTTCCTCCGGGAAAACAATGAGCAGTTCTTC. Protein product: CASSFLRENNEQFF. The rearrangement uses TRBV7-9 and TRBJ2-1, with TRBD2 as a possible D gene (5 bases). CDR1 is SEHNR, CDR2 FQNEAQ, per germline (reference sequence). Trimming pared 3 bases from V and 5 bases from J, leaving 11 bases between. This CDR3 is built from 14 residues.

The chain employs TRBV19 and TRBJ1-1; D remains ambiguous. This CDR3 region has 14 residues. Germline values: CDR1 LNHDA, CDR2 SQIVND (reference sequence). The V end lost 3 bases, the J end lost 1 base, and 9 bases lay between the germline ends. CDR3 nucleotide sequence: TGTGCCAGTAGTATCCAACCCGGGAACACTGAAGCTTTCTTT. As protein: CASSIQPGNTEAFF.

The genes are TRBV19 and TRBJ1-5; D ambiguous. The CDR3 is 14 residues long. Per germline, CDR1 LNHDA and CDR2 SQIVND (reference sequence). Trimming stripped 1 base from V and 4 bases from J, with 8 bases between. The CDR3 is CASSIGPGNQPQHF. The DNA for the CDR3 is TGTGCCAGTAGTATAGGACCGGGGAATCAGCCCCAGCATTTT.

V usage is TRBV4-1 and J usage is TRBJ2-7, with 8 bases matching TRBD1. Losses at the gene ends were 8 bases for V and 4 bases for J; bases not matched to a gene: 4. Germline V gene sequence: CDR1 MGHRA, CDR2 YSYEKL. The CDR3 length is 12 residues. CDR3 region: CASGTGEYEQYF. CDR3 in DNA: TGCGCCAGCGGGACAGGAGAATACGAGCAGTACTTC.

This clone showed up just once. The J gene is TRBJ1-4, the V gene TRBV2, with 9 bases identical to TRBD1. There are 17 residues in the CDR3. V lost 6 bases and J lost 4; bases outside the gene matches: 12. From germline, CDR1 is SNHLY and CDR2 FYNNEI. The CDR3 nucleotides are TGTGCCAGCAGGCAGGACAGGGGAAGACCGTTTAATGAAAAACTGTTTTTT. This sequence encodes CASRQDRGRPFNEKLFF.

The J gene is TRBJ1-3, the V gene TRBV9, with 8 positions matching TRBD1. Germline V CDR1 and CDR2: SGDLS, YYNGEE. V dropped 3 bases and J dropped 3; count of bases not matched to a gene: 8. CDR3 length: 16 residues. CDR3 protein: CASSAIGTGYGNTIYF. For the CDR3, the DNA is TGTGCCAGCAGCGCCATCGGGACAGGCTATGGAAACACCATATATTTT.

CDR3 coding DNA: TGTGCCAGCAGCCCAAACAGGGGCACTGAAGCTTTCTTT. This codes for CASSPNRGTEAFF. This chain joins TRBV3-1 (or the pseudogene TRBV3-2) and TRBJ1-1; TRBD1 matches 7 bases. The V segment lost 4 bases and the J segment 4 bases; nucleotides outside the gene matches: 3. The CDR3 loop spans 13 amino acids. Per the germline V gene, CDR1 is LGHDT and CDR2 is YNNKEL (reference sequence).

This chain joins TRBV30 and TRBJ1-5, with TRBD1 matching over 11 bases. Germline trimming cut 4 bases from V and 7 bases from J; bases unmatched to any gene: 9. The CDR3 has 15 amino acids. Germline CDR1 GTSNPN, CDR2 SVGIG (reference sequence). The CDR3 DNA reads as TGTGCCTGGAAGTCTCCGGGACAGGGGGGGCAGCCCCAGCATTTT. Amino acids: CAWKSPGQGGQPQHF.

The J gene is TRBJ1-1, the V gene TRBV6-6; perhaps TRBD1 as D (5 bases). The V gene lost 6 bases and the J gene lost 7 bases, with 15 bases spanning the gap. Germline V gene data show CDR1 as MNHNY and CDR2 as SVGAGI (reference sequence). The CDR3 extends over 13 amino acids. The CDR3 region has the DNA TGTGCCAGCAGCCTGGGGGGAACAGGTGAAGCTTTCTTT. Translating gives CASSLGGTGEAFF.

The chain has TRBV7-9 and TRBJ1-6; D call uncertain. V lost 1 base and J lost 5, with 9 bases in between. Germline CDR1 and CDR2: SEHNR and FQNEAQ (reference sequence). This CDR3 is built from 15 residues. This CDR3 is CASSLDLRDNSPLHF. CDR3 sequence (DNA): TGTGCCAGCAGCTTAGATTTACGGGATAATTCACCCCTCCACTTT.

This sequence joins TRBV6-2 or TRBV6-3 and TRBJ2-1; 8 nucleotides align to TRBD1. Germline assignment: CDR1 MNHEY and CDR2 SVGEGT. CDR3 size: 15 residues. V shed 5 bases and J 3 bases; nucleotides not matched to a gene: 6. The CDR3 DNA reads TGTGCCAGCAGTATGGGACAGGACTTCTACAATGAGCAGTTCTTC. This gives the protein CASSMGQDFYNEQFF.

The V gene is TRBV4-3, the J gene TRBJ1-4; a possible D gene is TRBD1 (6 bases). CDR1 is LGHNA and CDR2 is YSLEER in the germline V gene. This CDR3 comprises 16 residues. V shed 5 bases and J shed 7 bases, with 20 bases lying between them. In DNA, the CDR3 is TGCGCCAGCAGCGTACGCTTACAGGGAGAGGGTGAAAAACTGTTTTTT. Protein sequence: CASSVRLQGEGEKLFF.

This clone has a single count. The gene calls are TRBV6-4 and TRBJ1-6, with D tentatively TRBD1 (5 bases). Germline V lookup: CDR1 MRHNA, CDR2 SNTAGT. CDR3 length: 15 amino acids. Trimming pared 6 bases from V and 9 bases from J, leaving 18 bases between. CDR3 loop: CASSPDSADGSPLHF. CDR3 in DNA: TGTGCCAGCAGCCCAGACAGCGCCGACGGTTCACCCCTCCACTTT.

The V gene is TRBV25-1, the J gene TRBJ1-6; D not certain. The CDR3 covers 17 residues. V was clipped by 4 bases and J by 0 bases, with 13 bases between them. CDR1 is MGHDK, CDR2 SYGVNS, per germline. The chain's CDR3 is CASSATFTSSYNSPLHF. The CDR3 bases are TGTGCCAGCAGTGCAACCTTTACGAGCTCCTATAATTCACCCCTCCACTTT. The variable domain in full, completed from reference TRBV25-1 and TRBJ1-6, reads EADIYQTPRYLVIGTGKKITLECSQTMGHDKMYWYQQDPGMELHLIHYSYGVNSTEKGDLSSESTVSRIRTEHFPLTLESARPSHTSQYLCASSATFTSSYNSPLHFGNGTRLTVT.

This clone came up once. The chain links TRBV12-3 or TRBV12-4 to TRBJ1-1; maybe TRBD1 (5 bases). The V end was cut by 3 bases, the J end by 4 bases, with 9 bases between. This CDR3 is built from 13 residues. The CDR3 bases are TGTGCCAGCAGTTTTCGGAGGGGCACTGAAGCTTTCTTT. It translates to CASSFRRGTEAFF.

Worth noting for this clone: Other DNA sequences from this sample encode an identical CDR3 as well. This chain joins TRBV30 and TRBJ2-6, with D unclear. This CDR3 has 13 amino acids. The germline V and J ends were trimmed by 5 bases and 4 bases, with 9 bases remaining between them. CDR1 and CDR2 (germline): GTSNPN, SVGIG (reference sequence). In DNA, the CDR3 is TGTGCCTGGGGGCCCGGGGGGGCCAACGTCCTGACTTTC. This encodes CAWGPGGANVLTF.

This clone was detected once. CDR3 sequence (DNA): TGTGCCAGCCAAAACTATGGCTACACCTTC. As protein: CASQNYGYTF. V and J are TRBV28 and TRBJ1-2; D is unresolved. Trimming removed 8 bases from V and 2 bases from J, with 3 bases in between. Germline V gene lookup returns CDR1 MDHEN and CDR2 SYDVKM. The CDR3 length is 10 residues.

J is TRBJ1-2 and V is TRBV3-1 (or the pseudogene TRBV3-2); 10 bases are a match to TRBD1. This CDR3 spans 15 amino acids. Looked up from germline, CDR1 is LGHDT and CDR2 is YNNKEL (reference sequence). Trimming took 4 bases from V and 5 from J; bases not matched to a gene: 7. CDR3 sequence reads: CASSRRDRGAYGYTF. In DNA, the CDR3 is TGTGCCAGCAGCCGCCGGGACAGGGGCGCGTATGGCTACACCTTC.

This chain links TRBV4-1 with TRBJ1-6; tentative D call: TRBD1 (6 bases). There are 17 residues in the CDR3. Trimming removed 4 bases from V and 6 bases from J, with 19 bases in between. Germline CDR1 MGHRA, CDR2 YSYEKL. The CDR3 sequence is CASSREPQGSGNSPLHF. CDR3 coding DNA: TGCGCCAGCAGCCGGGAACCCCAGGGGAGCGGTAATTCACCCCTCCACTTT.

The chain joins TRBV7-2 to TRBJ1-5; D unresolved. CDR3 length: 14 residues. Germline-derived CDR1 and CDR2 are SGHTA and FQGNSA. Trimming cost V 5 bases and J 6 bases, with 14 bases left between them. Here the CDR3 DNA reads TGTGCCAGCAGCGCAACTGGTGCGGCTCAGCCCCAGCATTTT. It codes for CASSATGAAQPQHF. Using reference TRBV7-2 and TRBJ1-5 for the parts outside the CDR3, the full variable domain is GAGVSQSPSNKVTEKGKDVELRCDPISGHTALYWYRQSLGQGLEFLIYFQGNSAPDKSGLPSDRFSAERTGGSVSTLTIQRTQQEDSAVYLCASSATGAAQPQHFGDGTRLSIL.

This clone was counted many times. The chain joins TRBV2 to TRBJ2-3; D not certain. The germline V gene has CDR1 SNHLY and CDR2 FYNNEI. Trimming left V 6 bases short and J 1 base short, with 11 bases between. The CDR3 length is 14 residues. The CDR3: CASSPEARTDTQYF. CDR3 sequence (DNA): TGTGCCAGCAGCCCCGAGGCCCGCACAGATACGCAGTATTTT.

CDR3 sequence: CASSYRGGDYGYTF. DNA of the CDR3: TGTGCCAGCAGTTACCGGGGAGGGGACTATGGCTACACCTTC. The gene calls are TRBV6-2 or TRBV6-3 and TRBJ1-2, with TRBD1 as a possible D gene (5 bases). Germline V gives CDR1 MNHEY, CDR2 SVGEGT. Trimming left V 2 bases short and J 3 bases short, with 10 bases between. This CDR3 has 14 amino acids.

The chain carries TRBV27 and TRBJ2-5; 7 nucleotides agree with TRBD1. The CDR3 contains 14 residues. V shed 5 bases, J shed 1 base, and the junction held 4 bases outside the gene matches. From germline, CDR1 is MNHEY and CDR2 SMNVEV (reference sequence). CDR3: CASSVGQSQETQYF. CDR3 DNA sequence: TGTGCCAGCAGTGTGGGACAGTCCCAAGAGACCCAGTACTTC.

The CDR3 DNA reads as TGTGCCAGCTCACCACGAGAGGGTAATCAGCCCCAGCATTTT. This translates into CASSPREGNQPQHF. The rearrangement links TRBV18 to TRBJ1-5; D not resolved. Germline CDR1 is KGHSH and CDR2 is LQKENI. CDR3 length: 14 residues. The V end lost 1 base, the J end lost 4 bases, and 8 bases lay between the germline ends.

This clone has just one count. The rearrangement joins TRBV30 to TRBJ2-1, with TRBD2 identical over 11 bases. CDR1 and CDR2 (germline): GTSNPN, SVGIG (reference sequence). This CDR3 is 15 amino acids long. The junction had 6 bases not matched to a gene; V was cut back by 2 bases and J by 6 bases. The CDR3 region is CAWSMLAGGPNEQFF. The CDR3 DNA is TGTGCCTGGAGTATGTTAGCGGGGGGGCCCAATGAGCAGTTCTTC.

This chain uses TRBV4-1 with TRBJ2-1; maybe TRBD1 (6 bases). This CDR3 contains 14 residues. With 6 bases removed from V and 5 bases from J, the gap between germline ends came to 14 bases. Per the germline V gene, CDR1 is MGHRA and CDR2 is YSYEKL. The CDR3, as DNA: TGCGCCAGCAGTCACACAGGGCTGGACAATGAGCAGTTCTTC. Translating gives CASSHTGLDNEQFF.

CDR3 sequence (DNA): TGTGCCACCCAGCGGGGACAGGGGGAGGGTAATGAAGCTTTCTTT. Amino acids: CATQRGQGEGNEAFF. The rearrangement uses TRBV19 and TRBJ1-1, with 11 bases identical to TRBD1. Germline assignment: CDR1 LNHDA and CDR2 SQIVND (reference sequence). V shed 10 bases and J 7 bases; nucleotides not matched to a gene: 14. The CDR3 runs 15 residues.

This chain uses TRBV28 with TRBJ2-5, with D perhaps matching TRBD2 (5 bases). The CDR3 contains 14 residues. Germline assignment: CDR1 MDHEN and CDR2 SYDVKM. The germline V and J ends were trimmed by 4 bases and 1 base, with 10 bases remaining between them. This CDR3 is CASSSPGIQETQYF. CDR3 bases: TGTGCCAGCAGTTCCCCCGGGATCCAAGAGACCCAGTACTTC.